These 25 T cell receptor beta chains were all obtained from the same sample, sequenced in a study of blood T cell repertoires in COVID-19. Method: immunoSEQ multiplex PCR; TCRdb's copy keeps in-frame clones and lacks some. The sample records 150,000 to 200,000 clones, over 80% being singletons. The source material was peripheral blood. The receptors stem from a woman aged 65 to 85 with acute or convalescent COVID-19.

This chain joins TRBV29-1 and TRBJ1-2, with 7 bases that match TRBD1. Germline V gene sequence: CDR1 SQVTM, CDR2 ANQGSEA. Trimming at V came to 7 bases and at J to 6 bases, leaving 8 bases not matched to a gene. The CDR3 is 12 amino acids. CDR3 sequence: CSASDRVDGYTF. Written as DNA, the CDR3 is TGCAGCGCTTCAGACAGGGTAGATGGCTACACCTTC.

The count of this clone is one. The chain has TRBV6-6 and TRBJ1-1, with no clear D. Germline V gene sequence: CDR1 MNHNY, CDR2 SVGAGI (reference sequence). Trimming removed 2 bases at V and 0 bases at J, with 7 bases between. The CDR3 totals 14 residues. CDR3 coding DNA: TGTGCCAGCAGTTACACAGATATGAACACTGAAGCTTTCTTT. Translated, it gives CASSYTDMNTEAFF.

The chain recombines TRBV24-1 with TRBJ1-2; perhaps TRBD1 as D (5 bases). Trimming left V 0 bases short and J 8 bases short, with 9 bases between. The CDR3 covers 13 residues. From germline, CDR1 is KGHDR and CDR2 SFDVKD. CDR3 amino acids: CATSDLWGGGYTF. For the CDR3, the DNA is TGTGCCACCAGTGATTTGTGGGGCGGCGGCTACACCTTC.

J is TRBJ1-1 and V is TRBV3-1 (or the pseudogene TRBV3-2); D not certain. The CDR3 consists of 13 residues. From germline, CDR1 is LGHDT and CDR2 YNNKEL (reference sequence). V lost 3 bases and J lost 4, with 9 bases in between. The CDR3 nucleotides read TGTGCCAGCAGCCATTCGGGGAGCACTGAAGCTTTCTTT. Translated: CASSHSGSTEAFF.

The chain uses TRBV6-5 and TRBJ2-1; 7 nucleotides line up with TRBD2. The germline V gene encodes CDR1 MNHEY and CDR2 SVGAGI. The V gene end was trimmed by 8 bases and the J gene end by 0 bases; junction bases not matched to a gene: 4. The CDR3 sequence is 14 residues long. DNA for the CDR3: TGTGCCAGCCGGGAGGTTGCCTCCTACAATGAGCAGTTCTTC. This codes for CASREVASYNEQFF.

CDR3 sequence (DNA): TGTGCCAGCAGTGACAGCCCAAAGAGGTCCCTCCACTTT. This codes for CASSDSPKRSLHF. This chain links TRBV6-1 with TRBJ1-6, with no clear D. In germline, CDR1 is MNHNS, CDR2 SASEGT. Trimming took 3 bases from V and 14 from J, leaving 14 bases between them. The CDR3 runs 13 residues.

The V and J genes are TRBV7-8 and TRBJ2-7, with 7 positions matching TRBD2. The CDR3 contains 15 residues. The V gene's germline CDR1 is SGHVS and CDR2 FQNEAQ. The junction had 11 bases not matched to a gene; V was cut back by 7 bases and J by 2 bases. In DNA form, the CDR3 reads TGTGCCAGCACCTTGGGATTAGCGGGCCCCTACGAGCAGTACTTC. As protein: CASTLGLAGPYEQYF.

This clone was detected only a few times. This chain uses TRBV29-1 with TRBJ1-1; D possibly corresponds to TRBD1 (6 bases). Germline loops: CDR1 SQVTM, CDR2 ANQGSEA. Trimming stripped 5 bases from V and 5 bases from J, with 18 bases between. CDR3 length equals 14 residues. Here the CDR3 reads CSVYVVGGGTEAFF. The CDR3 region has the DNA TGCAGCGTTTACGTTGTAGGGGGGGGGACTGAAGCTTTCTTT. Combining the CDR3 with reference TRBV29-1 and TRBJ1-1 gives the whole variable domain SAVISQKPSRDICQRGTSLTIQCQVDSQVTMMFWYRQQPGQSLTLIATANQGSEATYESGFVIDKFPISRPNLTFSTLTVSNMSPEDSSIYLCSVYVVGGGTEAFFGQGTRLTVV.

V gene TRBV7-2 combines with J gene TRBJ2-6; TRBD1 matches at 8 bases. This CDR3 spans 19 amino acids. In germline, CDR1 is SGHTA, CDR2 FQGNSA. V was clipped by 3 bases and J by 4 bases; unmatched bases: 14. The CDR3 DNA follows: TGTGCCAGCAGCTTTACAGTAGACCAGGGGGCATCCGGGGCCAACGTCCTGACTTTC. This translates into CASSFTVDQGASGANVLTF.

The chain combines TRBV4-1 with TRBJ1-2, with unresolved D. CDR1 and CDR2 (germline): MGHRA, YSYEKL. Between the trimmed V and J ends, which lost 1 base and 1 base, there was a span of 10 bases. The CDR3 spans 15 residues. CDR3 sequence: CASSQVPQNNYGYTF. The CDR3 DNA reads TGCGCCAGCAGCCAAGTCCCTCAGAATAACTATGGCTACACCTTC.

Concerning this clone itself: One end of the junction does not line up with germline, which may come from a read error. V usage is TRBV3-1 (or the pseudogene TRBV3-2) and J usage is TRBJ2-2; 10 nucleotides line up with TRBD1. This CDR3 spans 16 amino acids. CDR1 and CDR2 from the germline V gene are LGHDT and YNNKEL (reference sequence). This CDR3 reads CASSQGTGANTWELFF. The CDR3 DNA is TGTGCCAGCAGCCAGGGGACAGGGGCTAACACCTGGGAGCTGTTTTTT.

Remarks on this clone: Mismatch with germline at one junction end may stem from a read error. The J gene is TRBJ2-5, the V gene TRBV7-2; 16 bases are shared with TRBD2. The CDR3 totals 19 residues. CDR1 is SGHTA, CDR2 FQGNSA, per germline. CDR3 amino acids: CASSLGPGLAGGPQGTQYF. CDR3 DNA: TGTGCCAGCAGCTTAGGGCCGGGACTAGCGGGGGGGCCTCAAGGGACCCAGTACTTC.

This sequence joins TRBV9 and TRBJ2-3; unclear D gene. Germline V gives CDR1 SGDLS, CDR2 YYNGEE. This CDR3 has 15 amino acids. Trimming took off 0 bases at V and 4 bases at J, with 12 bases between the two ends. In DNA, the CDR3 is TGTGCCAGCAGCGTAGAGGCAAGCAGGCCAGATACGCAGTATTTT. Protein: CASSVEASRPDTQYF.

The chain joins TRBV19 to TRBJ1-5, with D possibly being TRBD1 (6 bases). The CDR3 loop spans 15 amino acids. Germline V lookup: CDR1 LNHDA, CDR2 SQIVND (reference sequence). V was trimmed by 6 bases and J by 0 bases, leaving 12 bases between them. CDR3 loop: CASSRGQSSNQPQHF. In nucleotides, the CDR3 is TGTGCCAGTAGCCGCGGACAGAGTAGCAATCAGCCCCAGCATTTT. The complete variable domain, with remaining parts taken from reference TRBV19 and TRBJ1-5, reads DGGITQSPKYLFRKEGQNVTLSCEQNLNHDAMYWYRQDPGQGLRLIYYSQIVNDFQKGDIAEGYSVSREKKESFPLTVTSAQKNPTAFYLCASSRGQSSNQPQHFGDGTRLSIL.

This chain uses TRBV10-1 with TRBJ1-4, with 7 bases lining up with TRBD1. The CDR3 is made up of 14 amino acids. Germline V gene sequence: CDR1 WNHNN, CDR2 SYGVQD (reference sequence). Trimming took 10 bases from V and 0 from J; bases not matched to a gene: 5. The CDR3 nucleotides read TGCGCCACCCGGACAGGATCAACTAATGAAAAACTGTTTTTT. Translated: CATRTGSTNEKLFF.

The chain recombines TRBV11-1 with TRBJ2-7, with 7 nucleotides matching TRBD1. V lost 6 bases to trimming and J lost 4 bases; unmatched junction nucleotides: 3. The CDR3 has 12 residues. Germline values: CDR1 SGHAT, CDR2 FQDESV (reference sequence). Written as DNA, the CDR3 is TGTGCCAGCAGTGACAGGGAATACGAGCAGTACTTC. Its protein product is CASSDREYEQYF.

V is TRBV3-1 (or the pseudogene TRBV3-2) and J is TRBJ2-5, with D perhaps TRBD1 (6 bases). The CDR3 runs 15 residues. V dropped 1 base and J dropped 2 bases, with 11 bases sitting between them. CDR1 is LGHDT, CDR2 YNNKEL, per germline (reference sequence). The CDR3 sequence: CASSQGAGVQETQYF. The CDR3 DNA reads as TGTGCCAGCAGCCAAGGGGCAGGGGTACAAGAGACCCAGTACTTC.

The CDR3 sequence is CASSPGGYGYTF. CDR3 bases: TGTGCCAGCAGCCCCGGAGGCTATGGCTACACCTTC. The chain is built from TRBV28 and TRBJ1-2; D not certain. This CDR3 has 12 residues. Trimming took off 6 bases at V and 4 bases at J, with 9 bases between the two ends. Germline CDR1 reads MDHEN; CDR2 reads SYDVKM.

V is TRBV4-3 and J is TRBJ2-1; tentative D call: TRBD1 (5 bases). V was trimmed by 3 bases and J by 0 bases, leaving 15 bases between them. The CDR3 has 17 amino acids. In germline, CDR1 is LGHNA, CDR2 YSLEER. CDR3 nucleotide sequence: TGCGCCAGCAGCCAGGGGCCAGCGCCTAGCTCCTACAATGAGCAGTTCTTC. Translated, it gives CASSQGPAPSSYNEQFF.

This chain joins TRBV10-3 and TRBJ1-5; weak D call: TRBD1 (6 bases). The ends were cut back, 0 bases at V and 1 base at J, with 13 bases in the middle. The CDR3 is 17 amino acids. Germline lookup yields CDR1 ENHRY and CDR2 SYGVKD. DNA of the CDR3: TGTGCCATCAGTGAGTCGAGTCGGACAGAGAGCAATCAGCCCCAGCATTTT. Its protein product is CAISESSRTESNQPQHF.

The chain employs TRBV12-3 or TRBV12-4 and TRBJ1-1; 8 bases are a match to TRBD1. The ends lost 2 bases at V and 10 bases at J; junction bases unmatched: 6. This CDR3 is 13 amino acids long. The CDR3 is CASSLQQGASAFF. The DNA of the CDR3 is TGTGCCAGCAGTTTACAGCAGGGGGCATCAGCTTTCTTT.

The V call is TRBV7-9, the J call TRBJ2-1; the D gene is possibly TRBD2 (5 bases). Germline V CDR1 and CDR2: SEHNR, FQNEAQ (reference sequence). This CDR3 spans 14 amino acids. V was clipped by 1 base and J by 9 bases, with 13 bases between them. As DNA, the CDR3 is TGTGCCAGCAGCTTAGTACTAGGTAAACGTGAGCAGTTCTTC. It codes for CASSLVLGKREQFF.

The genes are TRBV6-1 and TRBJ2-7; no clear D gene. This CDR3 is 11 amino acids long. Germline V lookup: CDR1 MNHNS, CDR2 SASEGT. Trimming took off 5 bases at V and 4 bases at J, with 6 bases between the two ends. CDR3 sequence reads: CASSSLYEQYF. CDR3 nucleotide sequence: TGTGCCAGCAGTTCCCTTTACGAGCAGTACTTC.

The genes are TRBV19 and TRBJ2-2; D unresolved. The CDR3 length is 14 residues. Trimming stripped 5 bases from V and 2 bases from J, with 9 bases between. The germline V gene has CDR1 LNHDA and CDR2 SQIVND (reference sequence). The CDR3 protein is CASSAQANTGELFF. The CDR3 nucleotides are TGTGCCAGTAGTGCGCAGGCAAACACCGGGGAGCTGTTTTTT.

This chain joins TRBV5-6 and TRBJ2-7; D is possibly TRBD2 (6 bases). This CDR3 region has 13 residues. CDR1 and CDR2 (germline): SGHDT, YYEEEE. With 5 bases removed from V and 3 bases from J, the gap between germline ends came to 12 bases. The CDR3, as DNA: TGTGCCAGCAGGGGTCCGGGACTCTACGAGCAGTACTTC. Its translation is CASRGPGLYEQYF.